These 25 T cell receptor beta chains originate from one sample sequenced in a study of metastatic and nonmetastatic thyroid tumors. None of the patients had undergone any treatment ahead of thyroid surgery. TCRdb recomputed clones from the PCR reads via MiXCR. The sample includes 30,000 to 35,000 clones, roughly 29% seen only once; the top ten take roughly 31%. The specimen was blood. Source of these receptors: a female donor with papillary thyroid cancer or a benign thyroid nodule (not recorded which). Some clones in this sample may be carry-over from other donors' samples.

This clone was seen more than once but under ten times. Since a much larger clone is just one base distant, this may be a read error. This same CDR3 is encoded by further DNA sequences in the sample. The rearrangement uses TRBV9 and TRBJ1-4; D gene unclear. The germline gives CDR1 SGDLS, CDR2 YYNGEE. CDR3 length equals 13 residues. Here the CDR3 reads CASSVWGNEKLFF. The CDR3 DNA sequence: TGCGCCAGCAGCGTATGGGGAAATGAAAAACTGTTTTTT. The full variable domain, completed using reference TRBV9 and TRBJ1-4, is DSGVTQTPKHLITATGQRVTLRCSPRSGDLSVYWYQQSLDQGLQFLIQYYNGEERAKGNILERFSAQQFPDLHSELNLSSLELGDSALYFCASSVWGNEKLFFGSGTQLSVL.

This rearrangement joins TRBV11-1 to TRBJ2-3, with a possible D match to TRBD1 (6 bases). This CDR3 has 15 amino acids. Germline assignment: CDR1 SGHAT and CDR2 FQDESV (reference sequence). V was cut by 5 bases and J by 0 bases, with 12 bases left in between. CDR3: CASSLQGRSTDTQYF. CDR3 coding DNA: TGTGCCAGCAGCCTACAGGGTAGGAGCACAGATACGCAGTATTTT. The entire variable domain, with the rest obtained from reference TRBV11-1 and TRBJ2-3, is as follows: EAEVAQSPRYKITEKSQAVAFWCDPISGHATLYWYRQILGQGPELLVQFQDESVVDDSQLPKDRFSAERLKGVDSTLKIQPAELGDSAMYLCASSLQGRSTDTQYFGPGTRLTVL.

This clone has more than one count but fewer than ten. The chain recombines TRBV6-1 with TRBJ1-1; no reliable D call. The CDR3 length is 11 residues. Looked up from germline, CDR1 is MNHNS and CDR2 is SASEGT. V dropped 6 bases and J dropped 8 bases, with 10 bases sitting between them. For the CDR3, the DNA is TGTGCCAGCAGAATAACAGAAGAAGCTTTCTTT. This translates into CASRITEEAFF.

With regard to this clone: The junction departs from the called germline gene at one end, perhaps through a read error. The rearrangement joins TRBV19 to TRBJ1-2; D unclear. The CDR3 has 13 amino acids. The germline V gene has CDR1 LNHDA and CDR2 SQIVND (reference sequence). CDR3 protein: CASSRSGNFGYTF. In DNA form, the CDR3 reads TGTGCCAGTAGCCGGAGTGGGAACTTTGGCTACACCTTC.

This clone was seen a few times. This rearrangement joins TRBV20-1 to TRBJ1-6; 10 nucleotides line up with TRBD1. V trimming: 3 bases; J trimming: 3 bases; junction bases outside the gene matches: 5. The germline CDR1 and CDR2 sequences are DFQATT and SNEGSKA (reference sequence). The CDR3 runs to 16 residues. The CDR3 DNA reads TGCAGTGCTAGGGGCTGGACAGGGGGCTATAATTCACCCCTCCACTTT. Translated, it gives CSARGWTGGYNSPLHF.

This clone was picked up a small number of times. The rearrangement links TRBV12-5 to TRBJ2-1; 8 bases are a match to TRBD1. The germline gives CDR1 LGHNT, CDR2 FRNRAP. The V gene end was trimmed by 5 bases and the J gene end by 4 bases; junction bases not matched to a gene: 7. The length of the CDR3 is 15 residues. The CDR3 DNA follows: TGTGCTAGTGGTCGAGGGACAGGAATTTACAATGAGCAGTTCTTC. Translating gives CASGRGTGIYNEQFF.

V and J are TRBV19 and TRBJ2-7; 16 bases line up with TRBD2. J gave up 0 bases and V 4 bases, and 6 bases lay outside the gene matches. The CDR3 is made up of 18 amino acids. Germline V gene data show CDR1 as LNHDA and CDR2 as SQIVND (reference sequence). CDR3 DNA: TGTGCCAGTAGTAGGGGACTAGCGGGAGGGTCGAGCTCCTACGAGCAGTACTTC. Protein sequence: CASSRGLAGGSSSYEQYF.

The chain recombines TRBV24-1 with TRBJ1-2, with TRBD1 identical over 9 bases. Germline CDR1 reads KGHDR; CDR2 reads SFDVKD. The CDR3 spans 14 residues. V was clipped by 2 bases and J by 8 bases; unmatched bases: 5. CDR3 sequence (DNA): TGTGCCACCAGTGATTGGGACAGGGCAAGCGGCTACACCTTC. It yields the protein CATSDWDRASGYTF.

This clone has more than one count but fewer than ten. The CDR3: CASSGQDLNGYTF. CDR3 nucleotides: TGTGCCAGCAGTGGACAGGATCTAAATGGCTACACCTTC. The J gene is TRBJ1-2, the V gene TRBV28; TRBD1 matches at 7 bases. The germline gives CDR1 MDHEN, CDR2 SYDVKM. Germline trimming cut 5 bases from V and 6 bases from J; bases unmatched to any gene: 6. The CDR3 is 13 residues long.

In its sample, this clone was seen many times. This sequence joins TRBV7-2 and TRBJ1-1; D not resolved. The CDR3 has 14 amino acids. Germline values: CDR1 SGHTA, CDR2 FQGNSA. Trimming took 5 bases from V and 3 from J, leaving 13 bases between them. CDR3 sequence reads: CASSPFWGYTEAFF. In nucleotides, the CDR3 is TGTGCCAGCAGCCCTTTCTGGGGTTACACTGAAGCTTTCTTT.

This clone occurred many times. The chain employs TRBV4-1 and TRBJ1-5; maybe TRBD1 (6 bases). CDR1 MGHRA and CDR2 YSYEKL come from the germline V gene. V was pared by 3 bases and J by 4 bases, with 13 bases between. This CDR3 has 15 amino acids. CDR3 nucleotides: TGCGCCAGCAGCCAGAGGGACACGTCAAATCAGCCCCAGCATTTT. It specifies CASSQRDTSNQPQHF.

The chain carries TRBV4-3 and TRBJ2-2; D is perhaps TRBD2 (6 bases). CDR3 length: 16 amino acids. CDR1 is LGHNA, CDR2 YSLEER, per germline. V lost 0 bases and J lost 4, with 12 bases in between. The CDR3 here is CASSQEAPGVTGELFF. The CDR3 bases are TGCGCCAGCAGCCAAGAGGCCCCGGGGGTCACCGGGGAGCTGTTTTTT.

V is TRBV24-1 and J is TRBJ1-2, with 7 bases lining up with TRBD1. CDR3 length: 13 amino acids. J gave up 3 bases and V 5 bases, and 2 bases lay outside the gene matches. The V gene's germline CDR1 is KGHDR and CDR2 SFDVKD. DNA of the CDR3: TGTGCCACCAGTGCCGGGACAGACTATGGCTACACCTTC. The encoded protein is CATSAGTDYGYTF.

This clone was counted at least ten times. This chain links TRBV6-1 with TRBJ2-1, with 8 bases fitting TRBD2. The CDR3 runs to 15 residues. J was trimmed by 8 bases and V by 4 bases; bases with no gene match: 10. Germline V CDR1 and CDR2: MNHNS, SASEGT. CDR3 loop: CASSVESGSGDEQFF. The CDR3 DNA sequence: TGTGCCAGCAGTGTGGAGAGCGGGAGTGGGGATGAGCAGTTCTTC.

The chain uses TRBV18 and TRBJ2-1, with TRBD2 matching 8 bases. The V segment lost 3 bases and the J segment 9 bases; nucleotides outside the gene matches: 16. This CDR3 spans 17 amino acids. CDR1 is KGHSH, CDR2 LQKENI, per germline. The CDR3 DNA reads as TGTGCCAGCTCACCCCTTCACTTTAGCGGGGATGACAGTGAGCAGTTCTTC. Translating gives CASSPLHFSGDDSEQFF.

The sample holds a few counts of this clone. The gene calls are TRBV6-5 and TRBJ2-3; TRBD1 agrees at 11 bases. The CDR3 contains 17 residues. Trimming took 5 bases from V and 3 from J; bases not matched to a gene: 10. CDR1 MNHEY and CDR2 SVGAGI come from the germline V gene. The CDR3 loop reads CASSRPMDRGRTDTQYF. CDR3 DNA sequence: TGTGCCAGCAGTCGCCCGATGGACAGGGGGCGTACAGATACGCAGTATTTT.

This clone has just a few counts. The chain carries TRBV2 and TRBJ2-7, with 9 nucleotides matching TRBD2. Trimming took 4 bases from V and 2 from J; bases not matched to a gene: 3. CDR1 is SNHLY, CDR2 FYNNEI, per germline. The CDR3 loop spans 14 amino acids. This CDR3 is CASSAPSGTYEQYF. The CDR3 DNA sequence: TGTGCCAGCAGTGCGCCTAGCGGGACCTACGAGCAGTACTTC.

Turning to this clone: Other nucleotide sequences in the sample specify the same CDR3. The chain links TRBV12-3 or TRBV12-4 to TRBJ1-5; D unclear. Trimming took off 3 bases at V and 4 bases at J, with 7 bases between the two ends. CDR3 length equals 13 residues. CDR3 protein: CASSFSRNQPQHF. The CDR3 coding sequence is TGTGCCAGCAGTTTTTCCAGGAATCAGCCCCAGCATTTT.

The J gene is TRBJ1-1, the V gene TRBV30; D is perhaps TRBD1 (5 bases). V was pared by 4 bases and J by 3 bases, with 9 bases between. From germline, CDR1 is GTSNPN and CDR2 SVGIG (reference sequence). The CDR3 has 12 amino acids. The CDR3 coding sequence is TGTGCCTGGACGGGGGATTACACTGAAGCTTTCTTT. Its protein is CAWTGDYTEAFF.

This chain joins TRBV19 and TRBJ1-1; D is ambiguous. This CDR3 is 13 amino acids long. The V end was cut by 6 bases, the J end by 4 bases, with 12 bases between. Germline assignment: CDR1 LNHDA and CDR2 SQIVND (reference sequence). CDR3 residues: CASSSGLGTEAFF. The CDR3 region has the DNA TGTGCCAGTAGCTCTGGATTGGGCACTGAAGCTTTCTTT. The full variable domain, rest sourced from reference TRBV19 and TRBJ1-1, is DGGITQSPKYLFRKEGQNVTLSCEQNLNHDAMYWYRQDPGQGLRLIYYSQIVNDFQKGDIAEGYSVSREKKESFPLTVTSAQKNPTAFYLCASSSGLGTEAFFGQGTRLTVV.

The V and J genes are TRBV7-2 and TRBJ2-7; D gene ambiguous. From germline, CDR1 is SGHTA and CDR2 FQGNSA. V was trimmed by 5 bases and J by 6 bases, leaving 8 bases between them. The CDR3 totals 11 residues. The CDR3, as DNA: TGTGCCAGCAGCCTCTCTGGCGAGCAGTACTTC. Protein product: CASSLSGEQYF.

V is TRBV27 and J is TRBJ2-2, with D hard to call. V lost 4 bases to trimming and J lost 6 bases, with 12 bases between them. This CDR3 comprises 14 residues. Germline assignment: CDR1 MNHEY and CDR2 SMNVEV (reference sequence). The CDR3 coding sequence is TGTGCCAGCAGTTCTGGCAATCGGGCCGGGGAGCTGTTTTTT. Its translation: CASSSGNRAGELFF.

This chain connects TRBV10-3 to TRBJ2-3, with a possible D match to TRBD2 (5 bases). The CDR3 extends over 14 amino acids. Germline V gives CDR1 ENHRY, CDR2 SYGVKD. V dropped 10 bases and J dropped 2 bases, with 16 bases sitting between them. The CDR3 DNA reads as TGTGCCACCAAGGATCGGACTTACACAGATACGCAGTATTTT. Protein sequence: CATKDRTYTDTQYF.

CDR3 amino acids: CASSLTERSCGTSGANVLTF. CDR3 sequence (DNA): TGTGCCAGCAGTCTAACGGAAAGGAGTTGCGGAACCTCTGGGGCCAACGTCCTGACTTTC. The J gene is TRBJ2-6, the V gene TRBV7-3; D not resolved. Trimming cost V 6 bases and J 0 bases, with 24 bases left between them. The CDR3 is made up of 20 amino acids. Per the germline V gene, CDR1 is SGHTA and CDR2 is FQGTGA.

This clone was seen only a few times. V is TRBV7-2 and J is TRBJ2-3, with no clear D. Germline V gene data show CDR1 as SGHTA and CDR2 as FQGNSA. The CDR3 loop spans 12 amino acids. Trimming removed 3 bases at V and 6 bases at J, with 7 bases between. CDR3 region: CASSFDPDTQYF. In nucleotides, the CDR3 is TGTGCCAGCAGCTTTGACCCCGATACGCAGTATTTT.